The 18 T cell receptor beta chains below were found in one sample sequenced in a study of blood T cell repertoires in COVID-19. Assay: immunoSEQ multiplex PCR; the TCRdb copy retains only in-frame clones and omits some. The sample holds 95,000 to 120,000 clones, less than 75% seen once. The sample taken for sequencing was peripheral blood. The receptor set was obtained from a woman aged 40 to 49 with acute or convalescent COVID-19.

This clone is a singleton in its sample. The rearrangement links TRBV19 to TRBJ1-4; D might be TRBD1 (6 bases). Trimming removed 6 bases from V and 4 bases from J, with 15 bases in between. CDR3 size: 15 residues. Germline V gives CDR1 LNHDA, CDR2 SQIVND (reference sequence). The CDR3 DNA reads as TGTGCCAGTAGATGGTCGGGGACAAGTAATGAAAAACTGTTTTTT. Amino acid sequence: CASRWSGTSNEKLFF.

This chain uses TRBV7-3 with TRBJ2-7; a weak D match, TRBD2 (5 bases). The germline CDR1 and CDR2 sequences are SGHTA and FQGTGA. CDR3 length: 14 residues. Trimming removed 2 bases at V and 5 bases at J, with 13 bases between. CDR3 residues: CASSLRSGSDEQYF. Written as DNA, the CDR3 is TGTGCCAGCAGCTTACGATCGGGGTCCGACGAGCAGTACTTC.

This sequence joins TRBV7-2 and TRBJ1-4; perhaps TRBD1 as D (6 bases). The V and J ends lost 5 bases and 8 bases respectively, with 18 bases between them. Germline CDR1 is SGHTA and CDR2 is FQGNSA. The CDR3 has 15 amino acids. The CDR3 nucleotides read TGTGCCAGCAGCGCAAGAGGGGGACCGGGAGAAAAACTGTTTTTT. Amino acids: CASSARGGPGEKLFF.

The rearrangement links TRBV7-2 to TRBJ1-3; TRBD1 aligns across 8 bases. The CDR3 runs to 15 residues. With V trimmed by 4 bases and J by 4 bases, 6 bases remained unmatched. Germline loops: CDR1 SGHTA, CDR2 FQGNSA. In nucleotides, the CDR3 is TGTGCCAGCAGCTCGAACAGGGGGAACGGAAACACCATATATTTT. Amino acids: CASSSNRGNGNTIYF.

This clone was seen a few times. The J gene is TRBJ2-2, the V gene TRBV7-9; 11 positions match TRBD1. The CDR3 loop spans 15 amino acids. The ends lost 5 bases at V and 7 bases at J; junction bases unmatched: 6. The germline CDR1 and CDR2 sequences are SEHNR and FQNEAQ (reference sequence). CDR3 sequence (DNA): TGTGCCAGCAGCACGGGACAGGGGGTCGGCGGGGAGCTGTTTTTT. It is translated as CASSTGQGVGGELFF.

This clone was counted once. This chain joins TRBV25-1 and TRBJ1-4; 7 bases match TRBD1. The V gene end was trimmed by 4 bases and the J gene end by 10 bases; junction bases not matched to a gene: 6. The CDR3 is 13 amino acids. From germline, CDR1 is MGHDK and CDR2 SYGVNS. CDR3 nucleotides: TGTGCCAGCAGTGGGCGGACAGGCGCAAAACTGTTTTTT. Amino acids: CASSGRTGAKLFF. Looking up the rest from reference TRBV25-1 and TRBJ1-4 gives the full variable domain: EADIYQTPRYLVIGTGKKITLECSQTMGHDKMYWYQQDPGMELHLIHYSYGVNSTEKGDLSSESTVSRIRTEHFPLTLESARPSHTSQYLCASSGRTGAKLFFGSGTQLSVL.

The rearrangement links TRBV29-1 to TRBJ1-1; D unresolved. The CDR3 runs 13 residues. The V end was cut by 3 bases, the J end by 4 bases, with 12 bases between. Germline CDR1 is SQVTM and CDR2 is ANQGSEA. CDR3 DNA sequence: TGCAGCGTTGACGAGGCCTTCGTCACTGAAGCTTTCTTT. Its translation: CSVDEAFVTEAFF.

CDR3 coding DNA: TGTGCCAGCAGCCGACAGCAGAACACTGAAGCTTTCTTT. Translating gives CASSRQQNTEAFF. The V gene is TRBV11-2, the J gene TRBJ1-1, with D perhaps matching TRBD1 (5 bases). The CDR3 totals 13 residues. With 5 bases removed from V and 1 base from J, the gap between germline ends came to 8 bases. Looked up from germline, CDR1 is SGHAT and CDR2 is FQNNGV.

This clone has a handful of counts. The chain uses TRBV27 and TRBJ1-6; no firm D call. The CDR3 spans 14 residues. Germline values: CDR1 MNHEY, CDR2 SMNVEV (reference sequence). V was clipped by 3 bases and J by 7 bases, with 10 bases between them. The chain's CDR3 is CASSFGERNSPLHF. In DNA form, the CDR3 reads TGTGCCAGCAGTTTTGGGGAGAGGAATTCACCCCTCCACTTT.

This rearrangement joins TRBV5-1 to TRBJ2-5; D perhaps matches TRBD1 (5 bases). Germline V gene sequence: CDR1 SGHRS, CDR2 YFSETQ. This CDR3 spans 12 amino acids. V lost 6 bases and J lost 1, with 7 bases in between. CDR3 bases: TGCGCCAGCACCGACAGCCAAGAGACCCAGTACTTC. Translating gives CASTDSQETQYF.

The chain recombines TRBV30 with TRBJ1-4, with TRBD1 matching 10 bases. Trimming at V came to 5 bases and at J to 8 bases, leaving 8 bases not matched to a gene. CDR3 size: 14 residues. CDR1 and CDR2 from the germline V gene are GTSNPN and SVGIG (reference sequence). The CDR3 sequence is CAWAPGTGVEKLFF. CDR3 nucleotides: TGTGCCTGGGCCCCCGGGACAGGGGTAGAAAAACTGTTTTTT.

The chain joins TRBV19 to TRBJ1-1; 8 nucleotides match TRBD1. V dropped 5 bases and J dropped 0; count of bases not matched to a gene: 2. Germline lookup yields CDR1 LNHDA and CDR2 SQIVND (reference sequence). The CDR3 extends over 14 amino acids. The CDR3 DNA follows: TGTGCCAGTAGTCCGGACAGGGTGAACACTGAAGCTTTCTTT. It translates to CASSPDRVNTEAFF.

The chain uses TRBV27 and TRBJ1-2; 9 bases are shared with TRBD1. Germline V lookup: CDR1 MNHEY, CDR2 SMNVEV (reference sequence). The CDR3 covers 15 residues. J was trimmed by 4 bases and V by 6 bases; bases with no gene match: 9. CDR3 residues: CASRLQGAPIYGYTF. In DNA, the CDR3 is TGTGCCAGCAGGTTACAGGGGGCGCCGATCTATGGCTACACCTTC.

This clone was observed a single time. The CDR3: CASSLAGTSHNEQFF. The CDR3, as DNA: TGTGCCAGCAGCTTAGCCGGGACTAGCCACAATGAGCAGTTCTTC. The chain combines TRBV7-7 with TRBJ2-1; TRBD2 agrees at 9 bases. From germline, CDR1 is SSHAT and CDR2 FNYEAQ (reference sequence). This CDR3 contains 15 residues. V lost 0 bases to trimming and J lost 5 bases; unmatched junction nucleotides: 2.

The chain employs TRBV2 and TRBJ2-7, with 9 bases aligning to TRBD2. CDR3 length: 13 residues. Germline loops: CDR1 SNHLY, CDR2 FYNNEI. J lost 5 bases, V lost 9 bases, and 8 bases had no gene match. Here the CDR3 reads CASSISGGNEQYF. The CDR3 DNA reads TGTGCCAGTAGCATTAGCGGGGGTAACGAGCAGTACTTC.

The V call is TRBV6-2 or TRBV6-3, the J call TRBJ1-1; the D is unclear. Between the trimmed V and J ends, which lost 6 bases and 7 bases, there was a span of 12 bases. This CDR3 is 12 amino acids long. CDR1 MNHEY and CDR2 SVGEGT come from the germline V gene. This CDR3 is CASSPPSREAFF. DNA for the CDR3: TGTGCCAGCAGCCCCCCCTCGCGTGAAGCTTTCTTT.

V is TRBV2 and J is TRBJ2-5; D may be TRBD2 (6 bases). CDR1 SNHLY and CDR2 FYNNEI come from the germline V gene. The CDR3 is 12 residues long. Trimming stripped 3 bases from V and 4 bases from J, with 6 bases between. CDR3 sequence (DNA): TGTGCCAGCAGTGACGGGGGAGAGACCCAGTACTTC. Protein sequence: CASSDGGETQYF.

The CDR3 loop is CASSLTRSSYNEQFF. CDR3 nucleotide sequence: TGTGCCAGCAGCCTCACTCGGAGCTCCTACAATGAGCAGTTCTTC. The chain carries TRBV7-2 and TRBJ2-1; D gene uncertain. The ends were cut back, 5 bases at V and 0 bases at J, with 11 bases in the middle. In germline, CDR1 is SGHTA, CDR2 FQGNSA. The CDR3 spans 15 residues.